The 32 T cell receptor beta chains listed next were all sequenced from one sample in a study of T cells in localized non-small cell lung cancer. Here immunoSEQ multiplex PCR was the method, and the copy in TCRdb shows in-frame clones only, minus some. The table includes about 1,500 clones, more than 20% detected once. Source: normal lung tissue next to the tumor, taken before any cancer treatment. These receptors came from a man between 40 and 70 years old with stage II lung adenocarcinoma.

This clone was counted a few times. The rearrangement uses TRBV6-8 and TRBJ1-2; D possibly corresponds to TRBD1 (6 bases). CDR3 size: 12 residues. Deletions cut 5 bases from V and 9 bases from J, with 13 bases between. The germline V gene has CDR1 MNHGY and CDR2 SAAAGT. The CDR3 nucleotides read TGTGCCAGCAGTATGGGGGGCGGTCGCTACACCTTC. Its protein is CASSMGGGRYTF.

The CDR3 reads CASSPTGDTEAFF. In nucleotides, the CDR3 is TGTGCCAGCAGCCCTACAGGGGACACTGAAGCTTTCTTT. The rearrangement uses TRBV7-2 and TRBJ1-1; the match to TRBD1 covers 7 bases. The CDR3 extends over 13 amino acids. V gave up 5 bases and J gave up 3 bases; unmatched junction bases: 3. CDR1 SGHTA and CDR2 FQGNSA come from the germline V gene. Together with reference TRBV7-2 and TRBJ1-1, the CDR3 gives the full variable domain: GAGVSQSPSNKVTEKGKDVELRCDPISGHTALYWYRQSLGQGLEFLIYFQGNSAPDKSGLPSDRFSAERTGGSVSTLTIQRTQQEDSAVYLCASSPTGDTEAFFGQGTRLTVV.

By share, this clone counts as medium-sized. One junction end disagrees with the germline gene, perhaps due to a read error. This chain joins TRBV11-3 and TRBJ1-2; 7 bases map to TRBD1. Germline V gene sequence: CDR1 SGHNT, CDR2 YENEEA. This CDR3 is built from 15 residues. The CDR3 sequence: CASSLEGQINYGYTF. The DNA of the CDR3 is TGTGCCAGCAGTTTAGAGGGACAGATTAACTATGGCTACACCTTC.

This sequence joins TRBV29-1 and TRBJ1-4; TRBD1 matches at 8 bases. V shed 7 bases and J 6 bases; nucleotides not matched to a gene: 7. This CDR3 comprises 13 residues. The germline CDR1 and CDR2 sequences are SQVTM and ANQGSEA. CDR3 region: CSAWTGTDEKLFF. The CDR3 DNA sequence: TGCAGCGCCTGGACAGGGACGGATGAAAAACTGTTTTTT.

The V call is TRBV19, the J call TRBJ1-5; D is uncertain. V was cut by 3 bases and J by 4 bases, with 7 bases left in between. This CDR3 is built from 13 residues. Germline V lookup: CDR1 LNHDA, CDR2 SQIVND (reference sequence). DNA for the CDR3: TGTGCCAGTAGTATTAGTCGGAATCAGCCCCAGCATTTT. Translated, it gives CASSISRNQPQHF.

The chain is built from TRBV7-5 and TRBJ2-7; whether TRBD2, the table's D call, matches the DNA was not checked. TRBV7-5 is tagged as a pseudogene. The CDR3 consists of 15 residues. CDR3 residues: CASSQRGTSGQEQYF. CDR3 sequence (DNA): TGTGCCAGCAGCCAACGTGGGACTAGCGGACAAGAGCAGTACTTC.

The chain links TRBV6-8 to TRBJ1-4; D call uncertain. From germline, CDR1 is MNHGY and CDR2 SAAAGT. V was shortened by 5 bases and J by 4 bases, with 17 bases between the two germline ends. The CDR3 spans 16 residues. CDR3 bases: TGTGCCAGCAGTGACTTTCCGACGGACGGTAATGAAAAACTGTTTTTT. Translated, it gives CASSDFPTDGNEKLFF.

This clone was recorded a few times. V is TRBV9 and J is TRBJ2-3; D is uncertain. Trimming stripped 0 bases from V and 4 bases from J, with 9 bases between. There are 14 residues in the CDR3. Germline values: CDR1 SGDLS, CDR2 YYNGEE. CDR3 in DNA: TGTGCCAGCAGCGTAGTCGGCTCCTCAGATACGCAGTATTTT. Protein product: CASSVVGSSDTQYF.

This clone showed up just a few times. The gene calls are TRBV7-2 and TRBJ2-5; a weak D match, TRBD1 (7 bases). V lost 5 bases to trimming and J lost 4 bases, with 17 bases between them. Looked up from germline, CDR1 is SGHTA and CDR2 is FQGNSA. The CDR3 has 15 residues. For the CDR3, the DNA is TGTGCCAGCAGCCAAGATCAGGGGGAGGTAGAGACCCAGTACTTC. This sequence encodes CASSQDQGEVETQYF.

The chain uses TRBV9 and TRBJ2-1; 13 bases map to TRBD2. The CDR3 spans 15 residues. The germline gives CDR1 SGDLS, CDR2 YYNGEE. V gave up 4 bases and J gave up 8 bases; unmatched junction bases: 6. CDR3: CASSPGLAGSDEQFF. In nucleotides, the CDR3 is TGTGCCAGCAGCCCGGGACTAGCGGGAAGCGATGAGCAGTTCTTC.

By sample fraction, this clone is large. CDR3 in amino acids: CASSVWGNTEAFF. The CDR3 DNA reads as TGTGCCAGCAGTGTTTGGGGGAACACTGAAGCTTTCTTT. The gene calls are TRBV9 and TRBJ1-1; no definite D call. Trimming left V 5 bases short and J 1 base short, with 9 bases between. The CDR3 loop spans 13 amino acids. CDR1 and CDR2 from the germline V gene are SGDLS and YYNGEE.

This sequence joins TRBV30 and TRBJ2-1; 7 bases line up with TRBD2. This CDR3 spans 15 amino acids. Germline V lookup: CDR1 GTSNPN, CDR2 SVGIG (reference sequence). With 3 bases clipped from V and 7 bases from J, the junction kept 12 bases outside the gene matches. The CDR3 loop reads CAWRTMGGSSNEQFF. DNA for the CDR3: TGTGCCTGGAGGACCATGGGGGGGTCTTCTAATGAGCAGTTCTTC.

In its sample, this clone is medium-sized. V usage is TRBV11-3 and J usage is TRBJ2-3, with TRBD1 identical over 9 bases. The ends lost 5 bases at V and 5 bases at J; junction bases unmatched: 5. CDR3 length: 14 amino acids. CDR1 SGHNT and CDR2 YENEEA come from the germline V gene. CDR3 sequence: CASSLTGGVDTQYF. The CDR3 DNA follows: TGTGCCAGCAGCCTGACAGGGGGTGTAGATACGCAGTATTTT.

This clone was counted between two and nine times. The V gene is TRBV11-3, the J gene TRBJ2-2, with TRBD1 matching 8 bases. Germline-derived CDR1 and CDR2 are SGHNT and YENEEA. The CDR3 extends over 18 amino acids. V lost 7 bases to trimming and J lost 0 bases; unmatched junction nucleotides: 13. This chain's CDR3 is CASIFDPRTGTNTGELFF. CDR3 in DNA: TGTGCCAGCATCTTTGACCCTAGGACAGGGACGAACACCGGGGAGCTGTTTTTT.

The genes are TRBV6-8 and TRBJ2-4; TRBD2 agrees at 7 bases. The CDR3 has 14 residues. The germline CDR1 and CDR2 sequences are MNHGY and SAAAGT. The CDR3 DNA follows: TGTTCTCACAGCGGGAACCGGCCGTTTGACATTCAGTACTTC. This encodes CSHSGNRPFDIQYF.

V gene TRBV6-1 combines with J gene TRBJ2-7; D might be TRBD1 (5 bases). The germline V gene has CDR1 MNHNS and CDR2 SASEGT. Deletions cut 1 base from V and 6 bases from J, with 19 bases between. This CDR3 spans 16 amino acids. The CDR3 sequence is CASSEVGDSILSEQYF. The CDR3 DNA sequence: TGTGCCAGCAGTGAAGTTGGCGACAGCATCCTATCCGAGCAGTACTTC.

This clone was seen a few times. The J gene is TRBJ1-4, the V gene TRBV11-3, with D possibly being TRBD1 (6 bases). V dropped 0 bases and J dropped 0 bases, with 14 bases sitting between them. Germline loops: CDR1 SGHNT, CDR2 YENEEA. CDR3 length equals 18 residues. The CDR3 DNA sequence: TGTGCCAGCAGCTTAGAGGCCAGGGGCTCTGCAACTAATGAAAAACTGTTTTTT. Residues: CASSLEARGSATNEKLFF. Variable domain in full (rest from reference TRBV11-3 and TRBJ1-4): EAGVVQSPRYKIIEKKQPVAFWCNPISGHNTLYWYLQNLGQGPELLIRYENEEAVDDSQLPKDRFSAERLKGVDSTLKIQPAELGDSAVYLCASSLEARGSATNEKLFFGSGTQLSVL.

This clone was seen more than once but under ten times. The V and J genes are TRBV28 and TRBJ1-2, with D maybe TRBD1 (6 bases). The CDR3 totals 14 residues. Germline V gene data show CDR1 as MDHEN and CDR2 as SYDVKM. Trimming stripped 2 bases from V and 7 bases from J, with 14 bases between. The CDR3 is CASSLAGEYGGYTF. CDR3 DNA: TGTGCCAGCAGTTTAGCAGGGGAGTACGGTGGCTACACCTTC.

This sequence joins TRBV11-3 and TRBJ2-7; D is perhaps TRBD1 (6 bases). Trimming took 8 bases from V and 4 from J, leaving 24 bases between them. CDR3 length: 16 residues. Germline V gene data show CDR1 as SGHNT and CDR2 as YENEEA. CDR3 coding DNA: TGTGCCAGCGGCTCACCCCCTGGGACATTGTTATACGAGCAGTACTTC. The encoded protein is CASGSPPGTLLYEQYF.

This clone is medium-sized (0.01 to 0.1%) in the sample. The chain links TRBV6-8 to TRBJ1-1; no reliable D call. The germline V and J ends were trimmed by 2 bases and 0 bases, with 7 bases remaining between them. The CDR3 runs 14 residues. Germline V gene data show CDR1 as MNHGY and CDR2 as SAAAGT. The CDR3 reads CASSYPSLNTEAFF. CDR3 sequence (DNA): TGTGCCAGCAGTTACCCCAGCCTGAACACTGAAGCTTTCTTT.

The chain uses TRBV29-1 and TRBJ1-1, with 9 bases fitting TRBD1. Unmatched junction bases numbered 4, after V lost 6 bases and J lost 5 bases. Germline loops: CDR1 SQVTM, CDR2 ANQGSEA. The CDR3 totals 12 residues. CDR3 in DNA: TGCAGCGTCACGACAGGGGGGACTGAAGCTTTCTTT. Translation: CSVTTGGTEAFF.

Only a few counts were recorded for this clone. The chain joins TRBV6-8 to TRBJ2-2; D is possibly TRBD1 (6 bases). V was cut by 10 bases and J by 4 bases, with 22 bases left in between. The germline CDR1 and CDR2 sequences are MNHGY and SAAAGT. The length of the CDR3 is 16 residues. In DNA, the CDR3 is TGTGCCACCACCGTGGGGGCACGATCGAGCACCGGGGAGCTGTTTTTT. This gives the protein CATTVGARSSTGELFF.

The rearrangement joins TRBV9 to TRBJ2-2; TRBD1 might be the D (5 bases). Germline CDR1 is SGDLS and CDR2 is YYNGEE. The CDR3 runs to 15 residues. The ends were cut back, 4 bases at V and 6 bases at J, with 16 bases in the middle. In DNA form, the CDR3 reads TGTGCCAGCAGCTCAAGTCAGGGTTCCGCCGGGGAGCTGTTTTTT. Translating gives CASSSSQGSAGELFF.

In its sample, this clone was seen a few times. The CDR3 reads CASSPGTGGREQFF. CDR3 DNA: TGTGCCAGCAGCCCCGGGACAGGGGGCCGGGAGCAGTTCTTC. The chain couples TRBV11-3 to TRBJ2-1; the match to TRBD1 covers 12 bases. Looked up from germline, CDR1 is SGHNT and CDR2 is YENEEA. The V segment lost 5 bases and the J segment 10 bases; nucleotides outside the gene matches: 6. The CDR3 sequence is 14 residues long.

J is TRBJ2-1 and V is TRBV11-3; D might be TRBD2 (5 bases). There are 15 residues in the CDR3. Germline lookup yields CDR1 SGHNT and CDR2 YENEEA. Trimming stripped 4 bases from V and 8 bases from J, with 18 bases between. CDR3 bases: TGTGCCAGCAGCTCGTATGGACTGCCCAGAGATGAGCAGTTCTTC. Translation: CASSSYGLPRDEQFF.

By proportion, this clone is medium-sized (0.01 to 0.1%). J is TRBJ2-3 and V is TRBV6-8; D not certain. Germline CDR1 reads MNHGY; CDR2 reads SAAAGT. The CDR3 runs to 13 residues. With 7 bases removed from V and 1 base from J, the gap between germline ends came to 9 bases. The CDR3 loop is CASTLPGTDTQYF. Here the CDR3 DNA reads TGTGCCAGCACATTGCCGGGCACAGATACGCAGTATTTT.

The J gene is TRBJ2-1, the V gene TRBV18; 9 bases align to TRBD2. With V trimmed by 8 bases and J by 4 bases, 9 bases remained unmatched. The V gene's germline CDR1 is KGHSH and CDR2 LQKENI. This CDR3 comprises 15 residues. The CDR3: CASTIPSGVYNEQFF. The CDR3 nucleotides are TGTGCCAGCACTATCCCTAGCGGGGTGTACAATGAGCAGTTCTTC. The full variable domain, rest sourced from reference TRBV18 and TRBJ2-1, is NAGVMQNPRHLVRRRGQEARLRCSPMKGHSHVYWYRQLPEEGLKFMVYLQKENIIDESGMPKERFSAEFPKEGPSILRIQQVVRGDSAAYFCASTIPSGVYNEQFFGPGTRLTVL.

This clone occurred a few times. The chain is built from TRBV6-8 and TRBJ2-2; TRBD1 might be the D (8 bases). This CDR3 spans 16 amino acids. Deletions cut 4 bases from V and 3 bases from J, with 15 bases between. The V gene's germline CDR1 is MNHGY and CDR2 SAAAGT. CDR3 bases: TGTGCCAGCAGTTTTACAGGGGGGGCCGACACCGGGGAGCTGTTTTTT. Encoded protein: CASSFTGGADTGELFF.

This clone showed up just a few times. The V and J genes are TRBV9 and TRBJ1-3, with 9 bases identical to TRBD1. Per the germline V gene, CDR1 is SGDLS and CDR2 is YYNGEE. This CDR3 has 16 residues. J was trimmed by 4 bases and V by 3 bases; bases with no gene match: 8. The CDR3 DNA reads as TGTGCCAGCAGCGCCGACCGACAGGGGGTGGGAAACACCATATATTTT. Protein sequence: CASSADRQGVGNTIYF.

By share, this clone ranks as medium-sized. The chain joins TRBV11-3 to TRBJ1-1, with 8 bases fitting TRBD1. Germline-derived CDR1 and CDR2 are SGHNT and YENEEA. The CDR3 runs to 14 residues. V lost 4 bases and J lost 1; bases outside the gene matches: 2. The chain's CDR3 is CASSWTGTNTEAFF. The CDR3 DNA reads as TGTGCCAGCAGCTGGACAGGGACGAACACTGAAGCTTTCTTT.

This clone is termed medium-sized. The chain has TRBV6-8 and TRBJ2-7, with D hard to call. The CDR3 spans 12 residues. V was pared by 2 bases and J by 5 bases, with 7 bases between. Per germline, CDR1 MNHGY and CDR2 SAAAGT. For the CDR3, the DNA is TGTGCCAGCAGTTACAGTACCGACGAGCAGTACTTC. This encodes CASSYSTDEQYF.

V usage is TRBV5-1 and J usage is TRBJ2-2; possibly TRBD1 for D (5 bases). V was trimmed by 6 bases and J by 4 bases, leaving 16 bases between them. CDR1 SGHRS and CDR2 YFSETQ come from the germline V gene. CDR3 length: 15 residues. The CDR3 sequence is CASTPQGLVTGELFF. The CDR3 coding sequence is TGCGCCAGCACCCCCCAGGGCTTAGTCACCGGGGAGCTGTTTTTT. The complete variable domain, with remaining parts taken from reference TRBV5-1 and TRBJ2-2, reads KAGVTQTPRYLIKTRGQQVTLSCSPISGHRSVSWYQQTPGQGLQFLFEYFSETQRNKGNFPGRFSGRQFSNSRSEMNVSTLELGDSALYLCASTPQGLVTGELFFGEGSRLTVL.